This TCR beta chain was captured by sequencing in a study of shared clonotypes between healthy human individuals. Sequenced by immunoSEQ multiplex PCR; TCRdb stores in-frame clones only, minus some. Of roughly 110,000 clones in the sample, 68% were seen once. The length of the CDR3 is 12 residues. Deletions cut 0 bases from V and 5 bases from J, with 5 bases between. Per germline, CDR1 SGHRS and CDR2 YFSETQ. The chain carries TRBV5-1 and TRBJ2-5, with D hard to call. Sequences were obtained from memory CD8+ T cells sorted from blood. Subset in this sample: CD45RO+ cells pooled with CCR7-negative TemRA cells. The TCR comes from a woman in her 30s in good health. CDR3: CASSLAGETQYF. In DNA, the CDR3 is TGCGCCAGCAGCTTGGCCGGGGAGACCCAGTACTTC.